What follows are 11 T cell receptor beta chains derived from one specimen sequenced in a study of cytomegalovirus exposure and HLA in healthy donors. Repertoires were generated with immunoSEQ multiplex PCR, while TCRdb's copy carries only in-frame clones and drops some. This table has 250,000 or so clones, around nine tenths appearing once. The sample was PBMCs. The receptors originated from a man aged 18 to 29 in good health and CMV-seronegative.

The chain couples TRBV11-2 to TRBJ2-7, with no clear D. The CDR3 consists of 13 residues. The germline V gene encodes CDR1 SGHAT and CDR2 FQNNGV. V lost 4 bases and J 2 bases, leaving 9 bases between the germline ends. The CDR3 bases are TGTGCCAGCAGCTCTCTAGTCGCCTACGAGCAGTACTTC. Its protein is CASSSLVAYEQYF.

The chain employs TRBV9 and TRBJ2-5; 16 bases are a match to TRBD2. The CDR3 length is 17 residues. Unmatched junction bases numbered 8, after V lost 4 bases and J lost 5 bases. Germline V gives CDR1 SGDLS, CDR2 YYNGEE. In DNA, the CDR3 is TGTGCCAGCAGCCCCGGGACTAGCGGGGGGGCAAGGGAGACCCAGTACTTC. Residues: CASSPGTSGGARETQYF.

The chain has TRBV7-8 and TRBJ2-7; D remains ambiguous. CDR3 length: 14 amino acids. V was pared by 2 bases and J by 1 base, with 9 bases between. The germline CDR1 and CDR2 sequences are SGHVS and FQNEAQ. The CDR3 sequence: CASSLSGRSYEQYF. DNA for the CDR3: TGTGCCAGCAGCTTAAGTGGCAGATCCTACGAGCAGTACTTC.

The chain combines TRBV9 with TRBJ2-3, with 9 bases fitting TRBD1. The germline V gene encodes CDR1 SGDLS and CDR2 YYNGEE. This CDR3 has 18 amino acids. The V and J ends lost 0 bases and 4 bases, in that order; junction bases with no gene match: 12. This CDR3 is CASSVVPRPGQGSDTQYF. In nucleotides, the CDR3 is TGTGCCAGCAGCGTAGTCCCCCGGCCGGGACAGGGTTCAGATACGCAGTATTTT.

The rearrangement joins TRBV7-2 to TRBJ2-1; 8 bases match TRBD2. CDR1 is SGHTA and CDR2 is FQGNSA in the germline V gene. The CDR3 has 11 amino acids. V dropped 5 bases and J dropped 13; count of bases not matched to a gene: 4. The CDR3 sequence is CASSEGLAQFF. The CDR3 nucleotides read TGTGCCAGCAGCGAAGGACTAGCACAGTTCTTC.

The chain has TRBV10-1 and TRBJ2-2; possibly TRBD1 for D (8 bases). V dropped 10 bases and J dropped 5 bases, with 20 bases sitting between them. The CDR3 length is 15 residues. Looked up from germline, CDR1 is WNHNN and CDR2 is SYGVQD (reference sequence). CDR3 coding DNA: TGCGCCACAAAGGTCAACAGGGGGGGAACCGGGGAGCTGTTTTTT. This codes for CATKVNRGGTGELFF.

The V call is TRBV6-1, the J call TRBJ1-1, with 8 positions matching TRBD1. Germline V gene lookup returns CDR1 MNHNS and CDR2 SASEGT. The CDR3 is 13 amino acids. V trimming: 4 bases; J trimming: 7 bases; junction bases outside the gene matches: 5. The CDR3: CASSVRDRSEAFF. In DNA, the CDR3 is TGTGCCAGCAGTGTTCGGGACAGGAGTGAAGCTTTCTTT.

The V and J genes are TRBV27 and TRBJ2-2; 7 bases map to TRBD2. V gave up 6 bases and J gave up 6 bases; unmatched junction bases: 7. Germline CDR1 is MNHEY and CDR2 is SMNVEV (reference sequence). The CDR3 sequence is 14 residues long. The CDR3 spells CASRLAGGAGELFF. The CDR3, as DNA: TGTGCCAGCAGATTAGCGGGCGGTGCCGGGGAGCTGTTTTTT.

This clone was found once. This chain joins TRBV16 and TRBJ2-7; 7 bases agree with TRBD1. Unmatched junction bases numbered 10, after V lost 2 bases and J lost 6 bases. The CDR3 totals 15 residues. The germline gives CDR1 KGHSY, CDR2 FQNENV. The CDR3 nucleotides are TGTGCCAGCAGCCAAAATCCAGGGGGAATAGGCGAGCAGTACTTC. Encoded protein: CASSQNPGGIGEQYF.

The CDR3 loop reads CASRDFTDTQYF. CDR3 nucleotides: TGTGCCAGCCGGGACTTCACAGATACGCAGTATTTT. This rearrangement joins TRBV2 to TRBJ2-3, with TRBD2 as a possible D gene (6 bases). The V end lost 8 bases, the J end lost 2 bases, and 8 bases lay between the germline ends. Germline lookup yields CDR1 SNHLY and CDR2 FYNNEI. The CDR3 is made up of 12 amino acids.

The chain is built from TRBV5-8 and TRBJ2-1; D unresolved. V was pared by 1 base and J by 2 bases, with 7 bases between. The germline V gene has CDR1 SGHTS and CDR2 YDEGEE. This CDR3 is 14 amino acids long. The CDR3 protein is CASSLFGPYNEQFF. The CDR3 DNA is TGTGCCAGCAGCTTGTTTGGGCCCTACAATGAGCAGTTCTTC. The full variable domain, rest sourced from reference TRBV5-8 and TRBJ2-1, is EAGVTQSPTHLIKTRGQQATLRCSPISGHTSVYWYQQALGLGLQFLLWYDEGEERNRGNFPPRFSGRQFPNYSSELNVNALELEDSALYLCASSLFGPYNEQFFGPGTRLTVL.